This T cell receptor (beta chain) derives from a study of T-cell memory formation after mild COVID-19. MiXCR, run by TCRdb on the 5' RACE reads, gives a single entry per CDR3 protein. The repertoire has under 200,000 distinct CDR3 sequences, roughly 28% of them found once; the top ten carry around 12%. Germline V lookup: CDR1 SGHVS, CDR2 FQNEAQ. This CDR3 region has 12 residues. V shed 5 bases and J shed 3 bases, with 7 bases lying between them. This chain links TRBV7-8 with TRBJ1-1; no reliable D call. Input material: PBMCs or a T cell subset sorted from them (not recorded which). This receptor was obtained from an adult woman who had mild COVID-19 (a few samples of this study predate the infection). Cell type and time point are not known. CDR3 sequence: CASSTADTEAFF. CDR3 coding DNA: TGTGCCAGCAGCACCGCAGACACTGAAGCTTTCTTT.